Listed here are 22 T cell receptor beta chains from one sample, sequenced in a study of shared clonotypes between healthy human individuals (dated by TCRdb to about 2020). Receptor amplification or capture employed the immunoSEQ multiplex PCR assay. TCRdb provides this immuneACCESS table in a form limited to in-frame rearrangements. Some clones are lacking; in checked studies, under half of them reflect an unresolved V gene, and why the rest are absent is not known. The sample profile shows under 2.5 million clones; 85% to 95% of them were found once. Of the sample, approximately 0.41% falls within the top ten clones. The sequenced sample was naive CD4+ T cells from PBMCs. The sample's cell subset or site label is to be understood as: CD45RA+ positively selected. All receptors come from a man younger than 35 in good health. Some clones in this sample may be carry-over from other donors' samples.

Note on this clone: Other DNA variants within this sample encode the same CDR3. The V and J genes are TRBV11-3 and TRBJ2-3; 7 nucleotides agree with TRBD2. Unmatched junction bases numbered 4, after V lost 5 bases and J lost 2 bases. Germline-derived CDR1 and CDR2 are SGHNT and YENEEA. The CDR3 loop spans 14 amino acids. CDR3 DNA: TGTGCCAGCAGCCTCGGGACTAACACAGATACGCAGTATTTT. Encoded protein: CASSLGTNTDTQYF.

The chain combines TRBV6-5 with TRBJ1-5; no clear D. This CDR3 comprises 14 residues. CDR1 and CDR2 (germline): MNHEY, SVGAGI. Trimming shortened V by 4 bases and J by 4 bases, and 11 bases separated the two germline ends. CDR3 sequence reads: CASSSRTRNQPQHF. CDR3 bases: TGTGCCAGCAGTTCTAGGACGCGGAATCAGCCCCAGCATTTT.

The chain carries TRBV4-1 and TRBJ2-5; D may be TRBD1 or TRBD2 (6 bases each). Trimming cost V 1 base and J 4 bases, with 10 bases left between them. Germline CDR1 MGHRA, CDR2 YSYEKL. The CDR3 covers 14 residues. CDR3 protein: CASSQAEGGETQYF. In DNA form, the CDR3 reads TGCGCCAGCAGCCAAGCGGAGGGGGGAGAGACCCAGTACTTC.

V and J are TRBV20-1 and TRBJ1-1; tentatively, D is TRBD1 (6 bases). CDR1 is DFQATT and CDR2 is SNEGSKA in the germline V gene (reference sequence). This CDR3 is built from 10 residues. V was shortened by 8 bases and J by 7 bases, with 11 bases between the two germline ends. The CDR3 reads CSSRTVEAFF. The CDR3 DNA follows: TGCAGTTCTCGGACAGTTGAAGCTTTCTTT.

For this clone: The same CDR3 can be traced to other DNA sequences in this sample. The genes are TRBV5-1 and TRBJ2-7; TRBD2 agrees at 7 bases. Germline loops: CDR1 SGHRS, CDR2 YFSETQ. The CDR3 is 14 residues long. V dropped 0 bases and J dropped 4; count of bases not matched to a gene: 4. CDR3 sequence reads: CASSLEASGYEQYF. DNA for the CDR3: TGCGCCAGCAGCTTGGAGGCTAGCGGATACGAGCAGTACTTC.

The V call is TRBV6-1, the J call TRBJ2-5, with D unresolved. V gave up 3 bases and J gave up 3 bases, with 11 bases separating them. The CDR3 contains 14 residues. Germline V gives CDR1 MNHNS, CDR2 SASEGT. The CDR3 sequence: CASSDLGREETQYF. The CDR3 DNA follows: TGTGCCAGCAGTGACTTAGGACGGGAAGAGACCCAGTACTTC.

This rearrangement joins TRBV28 to TRBJ1-2; D gene ambiguous. Trimming took off 9 bases at V and 0 bases at J, with 11 bases between the two ends. The germline V gene has CDR1 MDHEN and CDR2 SYDVKM. This CDR3 is 13 amino acids long. The CDR3 spells CASEVRTNYGYTF. In DNA form, the CDR3 reads TGTGCCAGTGAAGTGAGGACTAACTATGGCTACACCTTC.

The gene calls are TRBV11-2 and TRBJ1-1, with TRBD1 matching over 8 bases. J gave up 4 bases and V 3 bases, and 4 bases lay outside the gene matches. The CDR3 sequence is 14 residues long. Germline CDR1 SGHAT, CDR2 FQNNGV. CDR3 in amino acids: CASSFSDRATEAFF. The CDR3, as DNA: TGTGCCAGCAGCTTCTCGGACAGGGCCACTGAAGCTTTCTTT.

This clone was observed a single time. DNA of the CDR3: TGTGCCAGCAGCCGAGGAGGACTCAATCAGCCCCAGCATTTT. The encoded protein is CASSRGGLNQPQHF. V is TRBV13 and J is TRBJ1-5; no reliable D call. Trimming removed 5 bases from V and 3 bases from J, with 11 bases in between. The CDR3 has 14 amino acids. Looked up from germline, CDR1 is PRHDT and CDR2 is FYEKMQ (reference sequence).

The chain has TRBV7-3 and TRBJ1-6, with 7 positions matching TRBD1. Germline assignment: CDR1 SGHTA and CDR2 FQGTGA. The CDR3 length is 14 residues. Trimming cost V 2 bases and J 9 bases; bases outside gene matches: 4. Here the CDR3 reads CASSLQGVGSPLHF. The DNA of the CDR3 is TGTGCCAGCAGCTTACAGGGGGTCGGTTCACCCCTCCACTTT.

The chain couples TRBV5-4 to TRBJ1-2; D not certain. Trimming took 5 bases from V and 8 from J, leaving 22 bases between them. There are 15 residues in the CDR3. Germline V gives CDR1 SGHNT, CDR2 YYREEE (reference sequence). CDR3: CASSPTPLGMGGYTF. The CDR3 DNA follows: TGTGCCAGCAGTCCAACGCCGTTGGGGATGGGAGGCTACACCTTC.

Details on this clone: Other nucleotide sequences from this sample produce the same CDR3. The chain combines TRBV11-2 with TRBJ2-7; tentative D call: TRBD2 (6 bases). CDR1 and CDR2 from the germline V gene are SGHAT and FQNNGV. The V gene lost 3 bases and the J gene lost 6 bases, with 9 bases spanning the gap. The CDR3 has 12 amino acids. Here the CDR3 reads CASSLGGGEQYF. As DNA, the CDR3 is TGTGCCAGCAGCTTGGGGGGTGGCGAGCAGTACTTC.

The CDR3 loop reads CASSLRVENTEAFF. CDR3 sequence (DNA): TGCGCCAGCAGCTTGAGGGTAGAGAACACTGAAGCTTTCTTT. The chain carries TRBV5-1 and TRBJ1-1; D gene uncertain. Germline values: CDR1 SGHRS, CDR2 YFSETQ. V was shortened by 1 base and J by 1 base, with 8 bases between the two germline ends. This CDR3 has 14 residues.

The chain has TRBV7-3 and TRBJ2-3; 9 bases align to TRBD2. The CDR3 extends over 17 amino acids. Germline values: CDR1 SGHTA, CDR2 FQGTGA. The J segment lost 6 bases and the V segment lost 4 bases, leaving 14 bases of the junction unmatched. The DNA for the CDR3 is TGTGCCAGCAGCTACATGGCACAGCCTAGCGGGATGGATACGCAGTATTTT. Translating it yields CASSYMAQPSGMDTQYF.

This clone occurred a few times. The same CDR3 is also encoded by other DNA sequences in this sample. The chain employs TRBV28 and TRBJ1-5; D unresolved. The length of the CDR3 is 13 residues. Deletions cut 3 bases from V and 1 base from J, with 4 bases between. The germline gives CDR1 MDHEN, CDR2 SYDVKM. CDR3 in DNA: TGTGCCAGCAGTTTCGGCAGCAATCAGCCCCAGCATTTT. Translation gives CASSFGSNQPQHF. Full variable domain (remainder filled in from reference TRBV28 and TRBJ1-5): DVKVTQSSRYLVKRTGEKVFLECVQDMDHENMFWYRQDPGLGLRLIYFSYDVKMKEKGDIPEGYSVSREKKERFSLILESASTNQTSMYLCASSFGSNQPQHFGDGTRLSIL.

This clone has just one count. This sequence joins TRBV28 and TRBJ1-1; perhaps TRBD1 as D (6 bases). Per germline, CDR1 MDHEN and CDR2 SYDVKM. The V gene lost 7 bases and the J gene lost 1 base, with 19 bases spanning the gap. The CDR3 runs to 16 residues. In DNA, the CDR3 is TGTGCCAGCACCCTTGGGAGGGGGGGCAGGAACACTGAAGCTTTCTTT. Residues: CASTLGRGGRNTEAFF.

The sample holds one count of this clone. As DNA, the CDR3 is TGTGCCTTTCCATCCCCCAACGGTTATGGCTACACCTTC. Its protein is CAFPSPNGYGYTF. This chain uses TRBV30 with TRBJ1-2; D is unresolved. This CDR3 has 13 residues. Per germline, CDR1 GTSNPN and CDR2 SVGIG (reference sequence). The V end was cut by 7 bases, the J end by 5 bases, with 17 bases between.

The sample holds one count of this clone. The chain combines TRBV27 with TRBJ1-1; D gene unclear. The CDR3 spans 14 residues. Trimming pared 6 bases from V and 2 bases from J, leaving 13 bases between. Per the germline V gene, CDR1 is MNHEY and CDR2 is SMNVEV (reference sequence). The CDR3 loop reads CASSQRAPNTEAFF. The CDR3, as DNA: TGTGCCAGCAGCCAACGGGCCCCTAACACTGAAGCTTTCTTT.

The chain recombines TRBV7-8 with TRBJ2-1, with 14 bases aligning to TRBD2. In germline, CDR1 is SGHVS, CDR2 FQNEAQ. The CDR3 sequence is 16 residues long. V lost 5 bases to trimming and J lost 7 bases; unmatched junction nucleotides: 7. CDR3 nucleotide sequence: TGTGCCAGCAGCGCCGGGACTAGCGGGAGACAGAATGAGCAGTTCTTC. Translated: CASSAGTSGRQNEQFF.

This chain connects TRBV29-1 to TRBJ2-7, with D hard to call. V was shortened by 5 bases and J by 6 bases, with 23 bases between the two germline ends. From germline, CDR1 is SQVTM and CDR2 ANQGSEA. This CDR3 is built from 15 residues. CDR3 sequence: CSVSVSWPRGSEQYF. CDR3 coding DNA: TGCAGCGTTAGCGTCAGTTGGCCGCGCGGTAGCGAGCAGTACTTC.

This chain joins TRBV7-9 and TRBJ1-4; TRBD1 matches at 9 bases. Trimming cost V 5 bases and J 7 bases; bases outside gene matches: 5. CDR3 length: 14 residues. Germline V gives CDR1 SEHNR, CDR2 FQNEAQ (reference sequence). The CDR3 sequence is CASSGQGLGEKLFF. CDR3 in DNA: TGTGCCAGCAGCGGACAGGGGCTGGGTGAAAAACTGTTTTTT.

The chain links TRBV28 to TRBJ2-3, with 14 bases aligning to TRBD2. The CDR3 is made up of 18 amino acids. Germline CDR1 and CDR2: MDHEN and SYDVKM. The ends lost 2 bases at V and 0 bases at J; junction bases unmatched: 4. Written as DNA, the CDR3 is TGTGCCAGCAGTTTACGGACTAGCGGGAGGACTAGCACAGATACGCAGTATTTT. Its translation is CASSLRTSGRTSTDTQYF.